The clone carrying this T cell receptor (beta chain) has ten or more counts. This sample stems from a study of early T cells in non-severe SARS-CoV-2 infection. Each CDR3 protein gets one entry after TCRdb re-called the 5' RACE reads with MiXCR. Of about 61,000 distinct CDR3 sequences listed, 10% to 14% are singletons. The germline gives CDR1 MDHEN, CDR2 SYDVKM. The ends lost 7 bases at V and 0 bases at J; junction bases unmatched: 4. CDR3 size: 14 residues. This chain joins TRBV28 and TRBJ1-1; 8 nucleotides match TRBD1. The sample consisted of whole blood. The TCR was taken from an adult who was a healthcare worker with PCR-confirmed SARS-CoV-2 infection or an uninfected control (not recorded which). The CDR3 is CASIQGALNTEAFF. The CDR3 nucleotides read TGTGCCAGCATCCAGGGGGCCTTGAACACTGAAGCTTTCTTT.